These 2 T cell receptor beta chains came from one sample sequenced in a study of T cell responses to AZD1222 COVID-19 vaccine. The table came from immunoSEQ multiplex PCR; TCRdb's copy has only in-frame clones and leaves some out. The sample records 95,000 to 110,000 clones, 88% being singletons. Sequencing was performed on peripheral blood, taken on day 0 of AZD1222 vaccination. Receptors were obtained from an adult in good health.

V gene TRBV19 combines with J gene TRBJ2-2; no clear D gene. The V end lost 3 bases, the J end lost 2 bases, and 10 bases lay between the germline ends. There are 15 residues in the CDR3. The germline V gene encodes CDR1 LNHDA and CDR2 SQIVND (reference sequence). The CDR3, as DNA: TGTGCCAGTAGTATCCCTGAACTTAACACCGGGGAGCTGTTTTTT. Residues: CASSIPELNTGELFF.

This clone has only one observation. The chain joins TRBV9 to TRBJ2-3; D not resolved. This CDR3 region has 11 residues. V was trimmed by 7 bases and J by 4 bases, leaving 7 bases between them. Germline V CDR1 and CDR2: SGDLS, YYNGEE. CDR3 loop: CASGWADTQYF. For the CDR3, the DNA is TGTGCCAGCGGGTGGGCAGATACGCAGTATTTT.